The clone carrying this T cell receptor beta chain was counted a few times. Its matching antigen is unknown. The entry originates in a study of radiotherapy plus CTLA-4 blockade in lung cancer. Study-wide results and caveats: Peripheral blood showed expansion of tumor-derived TCR clones after radiotherapy and ipilimumab.

CDR1 and CDR2 from the germline V gene are MNHNY and SVGAGI (reference sequence). Trimming took 8 bases from V and 0 from J, leaving 11 bases between them. The CDR3 contains 14 residues. TCRdb's table, derived via immunoSEQ multiplex PCR, lists solely in-frame clones and lacks some. Among about 31,000 clones listed, 60% to 80% were seen once. The sequence came from a human donor with non-small cell lung cancer whose response to radiotherapy plus ipilimumab could not be evaluated. The specimen was peripheral blood, collected from a patient treated with radiotherapy plus ipilimumab. The J gene is TRBJ1-3, the V gene TRBV6-6; D gene uncertain. For the CDR3, the DNA is TGTGCCAGCCACTTTGCCGGCTCTGGAAACACCATATATTTT. It codes for CASHFAGSGNTIYF.